A single T cell receptor (beta chain) is shown here with its context. In its sample, this clonotype was seen many times. Its antigen remains unidentified. The sample holds no much larger clone one base away, and base qualities are not on file. Library preparation used 5' RACE. Sequencing instrument: Illumina HiSeq 2000. Template switching introduced a universal primer binding site; the final cDNA contained a unique molecular identifier, enabling accurate counting of TCR cDNA molecules. First-strand cDNA for TCR alpha and beta chains was synthesized from specific primers in the conserved constant-segment region. Each cDNA library was double barcoded, with a SMART-Mk sample barcode plus Illumina barcodes, to control for contamination. Two successive PCR steps introduced TruSeq adapter sequences along with Illumina sample barcodes. TCR alpha and beta cDNA libraries were sequenced on the Illumina HiSeq platform with custom primers. Regarding the original processing steps: MiGEC processed the raw reads to extract unique molecular identifiers, while MiXCR was used to determine the CDR3 positions. For each individual, recombination models were inferred using an EM algorithm with the repgenHMM and IGoR tools. The tcR package in R was used for shared clonotype analysis, with sharing normalized by the product of cloneset sizes. To study raw recombination without the effects of thymic and clonal selection, out-of-frame nonproductive sequences were analyzed. TCRdb redid the processing of the public reads, applying fastp at Q25 and MiXCR, and retained in-frame beta chains. Rows with one shared CDR3 protein collapse into an entry with the most common genes and DNA. The V and J calls were determined by TCRdb, not by the authors. This sample gives hundreds of thousands of distinct CDR3 sequences in total; roughly 7.5% of them show up just once. The top ten hold about 1.8% of the sample.

Between the V and J ends, shortened by 6 bases and 0 bases respectively, the junction contains 20 bases. The CDR3 holds 16 amino acids from the cysteine to the phenylalanine. Only the CDR3 portion is preserved as DNA: 48 bases, with reading frame beginning at the first base. The CDR1 and CDR2 encoded by the germline V gene are SQVTM and ANQGSEA. This record comes from a study of identical twins (dated by TCRdb to 2016 to 2018). Regarding the study in general: To test whether fetal clonotypes persist, this study deep-sequenced TCR alpha and beta repertoires from monozygotic twins, from unrelated adults of various ages, and from cord blood. To rule out contamination, the twin experiments were replicated at different times with different library preparation protocols. Paper-wide results and their limitations: In beta out-of-frame sequences, excess twin sharing was weaker, because having fewer shared sequences lowered the signal-to-noise ratio. Invariant T cells such as MAIT and iNKT could partly confound zero-insertion analyses, though diverse VJ usage argued against this for most clonotypes. Because the same donors could not be followed over many years, the conclusions relied on cross-sectional statistical analysis. In monozygotic twins, recombination models systematically underestimated out-of-frame TCR alpha sharing, but the models matched the sharing seen between unrelated individuals. Compared with coincidental sharing between unrelated individuals, out-of-frame TCR alpha sequences shared between twins had an excess of sequences with low generation probability. Abundant cord blood beta clonotypes carried fewer insertions; young adult naive repertoires showed a weaker similar trend, while memory repertoires showed none.

Every donor in the study was a healthy Caucasian. Three pairs of female monozygotic twins, all aged 18 to 29 years, were included in the twin cohort. Miltenyi CD45RO+ enrichment and human naive T-cell isolation kits were used to isolate memory (CD45RO+) and naive T cells from PBMC. This same sample was also part of a study on yellow fever vaccine responses in identical twins. The second publication reports: According to the authors, the vaccine-induced T cell response in identical twins seemed to be partly convergent and partly specific to each individual. In identical twins, the study followed T cell clones that responded to the vaccine with precision.

Material: memory (CD45RO+) T cells sorted from blood. The sample's cell subset or site, from its label and the paper: CD45RO+ enriched T cells. The receptor was derived from a woman younger than 35 in good health. This sequence uses TRBV29-1 and TRBJ1-1; no D gene can be assigned with confidence. Read as DNA, the sequence is TGCAGCGTCCACCAAAGGCGGGGTAGAATGAACACTGAAGCTTTCTTT. Protein translation: CSVHQRRGRMNTEAFF.